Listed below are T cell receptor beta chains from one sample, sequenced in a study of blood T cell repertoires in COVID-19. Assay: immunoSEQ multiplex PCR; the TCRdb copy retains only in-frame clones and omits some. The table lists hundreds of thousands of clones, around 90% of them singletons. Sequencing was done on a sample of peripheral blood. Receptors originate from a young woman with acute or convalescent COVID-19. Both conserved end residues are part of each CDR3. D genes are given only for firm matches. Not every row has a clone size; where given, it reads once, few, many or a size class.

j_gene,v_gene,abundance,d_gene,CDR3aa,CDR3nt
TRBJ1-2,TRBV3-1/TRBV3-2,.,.,CASSPIDINYGYTF,TGTGCCAGCAGCCCTATAGACATTAACTATGGCTACACCTTC
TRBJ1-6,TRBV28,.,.,CATQAGGFYFNSPLHF,TGTGCCACCCAGGCGGGGGGTTTTTATTTTAATTCACCCCTCCACTTT
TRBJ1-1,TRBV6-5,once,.,CASSLAYKNTEAFF,TGTGCCAGCAGTCTCGCTTACAAGAACACTGAAGCTTTCTTT
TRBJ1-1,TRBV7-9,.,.,CASSLLGDLTEAFF,TGTGCCAGCAGCTTACTAGGGGATCTCACTGAAGCTTTCTTT
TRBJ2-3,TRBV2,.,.,CASQGSGTDTQYF,TGTGCCAGCCAGGGGAGTGGAACAGATACGCAGTATTTT
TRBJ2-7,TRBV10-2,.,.,CASRPLQGEQYF,TGCGCCAGCCGACCCTTACAGGGCGAGCAGTACTTC
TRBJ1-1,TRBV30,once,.,CAWATRVRYTEAFF,TGTGCCTGGGCCACCAGGGTCAGGTATACTGAAGCTTTCTTT
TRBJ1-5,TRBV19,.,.,CASRLDVIWPQHF,TGTGCCAGTAGACTCGATGTAATATGGCCCCAGCATTTT
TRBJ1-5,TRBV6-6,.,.,CASTASLNQPQHF,TGTGCCAGCACCGCCTCCCTAAATCAGCCCCAGCATTTT
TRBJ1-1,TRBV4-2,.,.,CASSQDPGDTEAFF,TGTGCCAGCAGCCAAGATCCCGGGGACACTGAAGCTTTCTTT
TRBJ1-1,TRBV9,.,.,CASNKGQNTEAFF,TGTGCCAGCAACAAGGGGCAGAACACTGAAGCTTTCTTT
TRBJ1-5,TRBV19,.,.,CASTLTGFSNQPQHF,TGTGCCAGTACCCTCACGGGATTTAGCAATCAGCCCCAGCATTTT
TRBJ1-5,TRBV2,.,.,CASSLDIVSNQPQHF,TGTGCCAGCAGCTTGGACATAGTTAGCAATCAGCCCCAGCATTTT
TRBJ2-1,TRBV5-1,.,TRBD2,CASSRGSGGPSYNEQFF,TGCGCCAGCAGCCGGGGTAGCGGGGGCCCCTCCTACAATGAGCAGTTCTTC
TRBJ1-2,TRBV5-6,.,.,CASSLPKRANYGYTF,TGTGCCAGCAGCCTCCCGAAGAGGGCTAACTATGGCTACACCTTC
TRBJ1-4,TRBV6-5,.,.,CASSPVFEGNEKLFF,TGTGCCAGCAGTCCCGTTTTCGAGGGTAATGAAAAACTGTTTTTT
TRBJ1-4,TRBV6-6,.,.,CASRYPSGATNEKLFF,TGTGCCAGCCGGTACCCCTCAGGGGCAACTAATGAAAAACTGTTTTTT
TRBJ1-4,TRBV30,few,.,CAWSAGWGDNEKLFF,TGTGCCTGGAGTGCGGGTTGGGGGGACAATGAAAAACTGTTTTTT
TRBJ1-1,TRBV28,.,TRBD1,CASSAQGLNAFF,TGTGCCAGCAGTGCACAGGGGCTAAATGCTTTCTTT
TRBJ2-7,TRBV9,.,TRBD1,CASSALPTGRDEQYF,TGTGCCAGCAGCGCCCTACCGACAGGGCGCGACGAGCAGTACTTC
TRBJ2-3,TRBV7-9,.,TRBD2,CASSLGLAGLLDTQYF,TGTGCCAGCAGCTTAGGGCTAGCGGGGTTATTGGATACGCAGTATTTT
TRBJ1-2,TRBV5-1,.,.,CASSSDGDTYGYTF,TGCGCCAGCAGCTCAGACGGGGACACGTATGGCTACACCTTC
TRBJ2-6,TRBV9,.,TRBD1,CASSVAGGALGANVLTF,TGTGCCAGCAGCGTAGCAGGGGGTGCCCTCGGGGCCAACGTCCTGACTTTC
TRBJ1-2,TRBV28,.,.,CASTKGPYGYTF,TGTGCCAGCACCAAGGGGCCCTATGGCTACACCTTC
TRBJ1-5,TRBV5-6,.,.,CASSFDPDGGGQINQPQHF,TGTGCCAGCAGCTTCGACCCCGACGGGGGGGGTCAGATCAATCAGCCCCAGCATTTT
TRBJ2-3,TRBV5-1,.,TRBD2,CASSRTSGGLPTDTQYF,TGCGCCAGCAGCAGGACTAGCGGGGGGCTTCCCACAGATACGCAGTATTTT
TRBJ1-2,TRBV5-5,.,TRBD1,CASSIYTGGEDYGYTF,TGTGCCAGCAGCATTTATACAGGGGGAGAGGACTATGGCTACACCTTC
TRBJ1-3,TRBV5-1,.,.,CASRLDSGNTIYF,TGCGCCAGCAGACTCGACAGTGGAAACACCATATATTTT
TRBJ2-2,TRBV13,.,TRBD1,CASSLNRGLRTGELFF,TGTGCCAGCAGCTTAAACAGGGGGCTAAGGACCGGGGAGCTGTTTTTT
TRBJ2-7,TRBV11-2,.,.,CASSLRSGGAYEQYF,TGTGCCAGCAGCTTAAGGTCCGGCGGGGCCTACGAGCAGTACTTC
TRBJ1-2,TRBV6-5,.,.,CASSTSSMLYYGYTF,TGTGCCAGCAGTACCTCATCGATGCTATACTATGGCTACACCTTC
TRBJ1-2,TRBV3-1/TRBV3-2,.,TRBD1,CASSQVPGQGTNYGYTF,TGTGCCAGCAGCCAAGTCCCGGGACAGGGGACGAACTATGGCTACACCTTC
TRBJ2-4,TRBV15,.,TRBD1,CATSRPGQGSYGIQYF,TGTGCCACCAGCCGACCGGGACAGGGGTCTTATGGCATTCAGTACTTC
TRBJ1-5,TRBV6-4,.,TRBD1,CASSVSLSTGDDKSNQPQHF,TGTGCCAGCAGTGTCTCGTTGTCAACAGGGGACGATAAGTCCAATCAGCCCCAGCATTTT
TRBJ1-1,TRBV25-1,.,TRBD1,CASSDPGQVGTEAFF,TGTGCCAGCAGTGACCCTGGACAGGTGGGAACTGAAGCTTTCTTT
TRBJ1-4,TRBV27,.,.,CASSRTGGNEKLFF,TGTGCCAGCAGTCGGACCGGGGGGAATGAAAAACTGTTTTTT
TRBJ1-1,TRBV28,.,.,CASSRGLGNTEAFF,TGTGCCAGCAGTCGCGGCCTCGGGAACACTGAAGCTTTCTTT
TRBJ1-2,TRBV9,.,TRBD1,CASSVWDSNGYTF,TGTGCCAGCAGCGTATGGGACAGCAATGGCTACACCTTC
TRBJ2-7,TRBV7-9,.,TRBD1,CASSSGTAAYEQYF,TGTGCCAGCAGTTCTGGGACAGCCGCCTACGAGCAGTACTTC
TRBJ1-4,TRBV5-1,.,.,CASRRLGAHDEKLFF,TGCGCCAGCAGACGCTTGGGGGCGCATGATGAAAAACTGTTTTTT
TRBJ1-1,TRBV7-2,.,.,CASSHRTGGVSEAFF,TGTGCCAGCAGCCACCGGACTGGGGGGGTGTCTGAAGCTTTCTTT
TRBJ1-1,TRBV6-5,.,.,CASSSFRVSNTEAFF,TGTGCCAGCAGTTCGTTCAGGGTATCGAACACTGAAGCTTTCTTT
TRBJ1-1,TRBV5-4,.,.,CASSLERVYMNTEAFF,TGTGCCAGCAGCTTGGAACGGGTTTACATGAACACTGAAGCTTTCTTT
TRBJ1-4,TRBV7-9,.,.,CASSPFPRGANEKLFF,TGTGCCAGCAGCCCGTTTCCCAGGGGAGCTAATGAAAAACTGTTTTTT
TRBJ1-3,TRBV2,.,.,CASSYRVRSKNTIYF,TGTGCCAGCAGTTACAGGGTTCGATCCAAGAACACCATATATTTT
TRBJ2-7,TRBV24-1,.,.,CATSGGDNTYEQYF,TGTGCCACCAGTGGGGGCGACAACACCTACGAGCAGTACTTC
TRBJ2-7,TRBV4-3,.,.,CASSQATGEQYF,TGCGCCAGCAGCCAAGCAACAGGCGAGCAGTACTTC
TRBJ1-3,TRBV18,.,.,CASSSQGTDGNTIYF,TGTGCCAGCTCATCCCAAGGGACTGATGGAAACACCATATATTTT
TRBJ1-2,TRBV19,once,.,CASSIETELYGYTF,TGTGCCAGTAGTATAGAGACGGAGCTCTATGGCTACACCTTC
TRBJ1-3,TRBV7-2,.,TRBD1,CASSLAGTHPGQGAVGNTIYF,TGTGCCAGCAGCTTAGCAGGGACTCACCCGGGACAGGGGGCGGTTGGAAACACCATATATTTT
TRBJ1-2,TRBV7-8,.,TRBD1,CASSPRQGLSGYTF,TGTGCCAGCAGCCCCCGACAGGGGTTGTCTGGCTACACCTTC
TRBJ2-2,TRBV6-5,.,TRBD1,CASRRQGATGELFF,TGTGCCAGCAGACGACAGGGGGCGACCGGGGAGCTGTTTTTT
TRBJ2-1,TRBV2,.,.,CASTRFQTYNEQFF,TGTGCCAGCACCAGGTTCCAAACCTACAATGAGCAGTTCTTC
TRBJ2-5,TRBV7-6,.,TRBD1,CASSPRTGLGAQETQYF,TGTGCCAGCAGCCCAAGGACAGGGCTTGGAGCACAAGAGACCCAGTACTTC
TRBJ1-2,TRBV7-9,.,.,CASSLGLQGYYGYTF,TGTGCCAGCAGCTTAGGTCTCCAGGGATACTATGGCTACACCTTC
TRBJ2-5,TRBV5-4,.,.,CASSLGLAAETQYF,TGTGCCAGCAGCTTGGGGCTAGCAGCAGAGACCCAGTACTTC
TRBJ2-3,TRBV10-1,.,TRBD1,CASSDGTVRATSTDTQYF,TGCGCCAGCAGTGATGGGACAGTTAGGGCGACTAGCACAGATACGCAGTATTTT
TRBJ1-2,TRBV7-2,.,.,CASSPRTANYGYTF,TGTGCCAGCAGCCCCCGGACAGCTAACTATGGCTACACCTTC
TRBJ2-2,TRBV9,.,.,CASSVIQTGELFF,TGTGCCAGCAGCGTAATACAAACCGGGGAGCTGTTTTTT
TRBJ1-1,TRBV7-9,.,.,CASSLDSGSTTEAFF,TGTGCCAGCAGCTTAGATTCAGGCTCGACGACTGAAGCTTTCTTT